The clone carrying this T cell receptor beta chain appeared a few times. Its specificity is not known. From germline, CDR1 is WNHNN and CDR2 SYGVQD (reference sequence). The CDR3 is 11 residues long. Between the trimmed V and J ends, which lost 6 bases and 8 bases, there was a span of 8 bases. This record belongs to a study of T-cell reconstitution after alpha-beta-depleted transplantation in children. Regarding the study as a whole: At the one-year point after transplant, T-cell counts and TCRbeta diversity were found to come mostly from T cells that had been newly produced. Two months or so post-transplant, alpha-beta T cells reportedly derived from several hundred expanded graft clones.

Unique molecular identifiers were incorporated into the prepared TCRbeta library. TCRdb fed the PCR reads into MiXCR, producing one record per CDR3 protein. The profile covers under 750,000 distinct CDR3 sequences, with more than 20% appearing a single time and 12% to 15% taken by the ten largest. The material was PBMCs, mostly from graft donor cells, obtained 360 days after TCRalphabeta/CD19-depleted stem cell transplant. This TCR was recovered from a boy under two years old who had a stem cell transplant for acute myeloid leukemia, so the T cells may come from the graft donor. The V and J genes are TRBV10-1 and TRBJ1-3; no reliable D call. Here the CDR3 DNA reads TGCGCCAGCAGCGACGGGGACACCATATATTTT. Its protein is CASSDGDTIYF.